This entry concerns a single T cell receptor beta chain. The antigen is undetermined. This sample was included in a study of T cell repertoires and Cas9 in healthy adults. Study as a whole: Characterization of SpCas9-reactive CD4 and CD8 T cells covered multi-effector potency, cytotoxicity and lineage.

Clones were read by immunoSEQ multiplex PCR, and TCRdb kept only the in-frame ones, dropping some. The sample contains approximately 21,000 clones, roughly nine tenths of which appear only once. Findings and caveats of the study: Reportedly, SpCas9-reactive effector T cell proliferation and function were mitigated by SpCas9-reactive Tregs in vitro.

This CDR3 has 14 residues. In germline, CDR1 is SGHVS, CDR2 FQNEAQ. V lost 1 base and J lost 4, with 10 bases in between. Sequencing was done on a sample of CD4+ effector T cells (CD127+, CD25-, CD137-, CD154-) from PBMCs; culture status not recorded. V and J are TRBV7-8 and TRBJ2-5; possibly TRBD1 or TRBD2 for D (5 bases each). The source is a human donor in good health. The CDR3 nucleotides read TGTGCCAGCAGCTTAGTTATGGGACCAGAGACCCAGTACTTC. It encodes CASSLVMGPETQYF.